A selection of T cell receptor beta chains follows, all from one sample in a study of CD8+ T cells in alopecia areata. This table comes from immunoSEQ multiplex PCR, and its TCRdb copy is limited to in-frame clones, with some not included. The data contain under 20,000 clones, around 62% of them singletons. The source material was skin, sampled at week 0. These receptors originate from a human donor with alopecia areata. Each CDR3 is given with its conserved first and last residue. The size entry is marked missing in some rows and otherwise reads once, few, many or a size class.

TRBV5-1,-,TRBJ1-4,CASSTAGTGGEKLFF
TRBV5-1,-,TRBJ2-7,CASSLGLGQHYEQYF
TRBV10-3,few,TRBJ2-3,CAISEGGRTSTDTQYF
TRBV19,few,TRBJ1-2,CASTSPGLTGEGYTF
TRBV7-3,-,TRBJ2-3,CASSAGPSTDTQYF
TRBV19,-,TRBJ2-1,CASSWASGVVGSYNEQFF
TRBV5-1,-,TRBJ2-1,CASSLRGGAWDEQFF
TRBV4-1,-,TRBJ2-5,CASSSRGPQETQYF
TRBV19,once,TRBJ2-2,CASRLGAAGELFF
TRBV5-1,-,TRBJ2-7,CASSPDRGLYEQYF
TRBV5-1,-,TRBJ1-2,CASSWGQANYGYTF
TRBV18,-,TRBJ2-2,CASSRRQGTNTGELFF
TRBV7-9,-,TRBJ2-5,CASSYSGTASFAQYF
TRBV7-2,-,TRBJ2-2,CASSVRGSPTGELFF
TRBV27,few,TRBJ2-7,CASSLRGGGAVYEQYF